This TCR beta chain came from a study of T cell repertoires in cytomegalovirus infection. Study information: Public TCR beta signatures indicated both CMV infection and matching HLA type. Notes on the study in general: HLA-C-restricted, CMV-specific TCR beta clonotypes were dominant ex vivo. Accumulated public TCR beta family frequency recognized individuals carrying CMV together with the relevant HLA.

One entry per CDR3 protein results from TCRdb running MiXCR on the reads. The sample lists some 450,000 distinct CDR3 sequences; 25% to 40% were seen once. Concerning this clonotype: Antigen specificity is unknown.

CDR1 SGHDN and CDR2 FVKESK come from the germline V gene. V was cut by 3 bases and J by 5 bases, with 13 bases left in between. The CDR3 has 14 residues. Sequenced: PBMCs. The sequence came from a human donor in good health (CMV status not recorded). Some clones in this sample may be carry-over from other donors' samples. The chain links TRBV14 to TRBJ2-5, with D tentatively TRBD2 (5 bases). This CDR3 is CASSHHEGTETQYF. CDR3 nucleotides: TGTGCCAGCAGCCACCATGAGGGAACGGAGACCCAGTACTTC.